Listed below are T cell receptor beta chains from one sample, sequenced in a study of blood T cell repertoires in COVID-19. Clones were sequenced by immunoSEQ multiplex PCR, and TCRdb holds only the in-frame ones, with some missing. The repertoire consists of 150,000 to 200,000 clones, with 90% occurring once and the leading ten covering 0.5% to 0.75%. The material sequenced was peripheral blood. The receptor set was obtained from a man aged 45 to 65 with acute or convalescent COVID-19. The CDR3 runs from the conserved cysteine through the conserved F or W. A D gene is named only where the DNA matches it firmly. Some rows have no size entry. The others give once, few or many, or a class for an expanded clone.

D,V,size,J,DNA,CDR3
-,TRBV6-5,-,TRBJ1-3,TGTGCCAGCAGTTACTCGGACAACTCTGGAAACACCATATATTTT,CASSYSDNSGNTIYF
TRBD1,TRBV5-1,once,TRBJ2-7,TGCGCCAGCAGCTTTGGGGACAGAAGCTCCTACGAGCAGTACTTC,CASSFGDRSSYEQYF
-,TRBV6-6,-,TRBJ1-6,TGTGCCAGCAGCCTAATCCAGGGCGGAGGGGGGGCACCCCTCCACTTT,CASSLIQGGGGAPLHF
-,TRBV7-2,-,TRBJ1-3,TGTGCCAGCAGCTTATTTGGAGGGTCTGGAAACACCATATATTTT,CASSLFGGSGNTIYF
TRBD1,TRBV6-5,-,TRBJ1-5,TGTGCCAGCAGTAGACAGGGGAACAATCAGCCCCAGCATTTT,CASSRQGNNQPQHF
TRBD2,TRBV5-4,-,TRBJ2-2,TGTGCCAGCAGCCTTTATGGACTAGCGGGAGTAAACACCGGGGAGCTGTTTTTT,CASSLYGLAGVNTGELFF
-,TRBV2,-,TRBJ1-1,TGTGCCAGCAGCAGACAGATTACGAACACTGAAGCTTTCTTT,CASSRQITNTEAFF
-,TRBV28,once,TRBJ1-1,TGTGCCAGCAGTTTCCGAGAGCTGAACACTGAAGCTTTCTTT,CASSFRELNTEAFF
-,TRBV5-8,-,TRBJ2-6,TGTGCCAGCAGCTCTGAGCGGAGGGGCTCTGGGGCCAACGTCCTGACTTTC,CASSSERRGSGANVLTF
TRBD1,TRBV7-2,once,TRBJ2-5,TGTGCCAGCAGCGGGGGACAGCAAGAGACCCAGTACTTC,CASSGGQQETQYF
-,TRBV30,-,TRBJ1-5,TGTGCCTGGAGTGTTAGGGGGAGGGGAAATCAGCCCCAGCATTTT,CAWSVRGRGNQPQHF
-,TRBV6-1,-,TRBJ2-2,TGTGCCAGCAGTGAACGAGGGTATAGGACGAACACCGGGGAGCTGTTTTTT,CASSERGYRTNTGELFF
TRBD2,TRBV15,-,TRBJ2-1,TGTGCCACCAGCAGAGTTGGAGCGGGGGGCTACAATGAGCAGTTCTTC,CATSRVGAGGYNEQFF
-,TRBV3-1/TRBV3-2,-,TRBJ1-6,TGTGCCAGCAGTCCTCCGGTGGTGGATTCACCCCTCCACTTT,CASSPPVVDSPLHF
-,TRBV11-2,-,TRBJ2-7,TGTGCCAGCAGCCGGCCCGAGGCCAGATACTACGAGCAGTACTTC,CASSRPEARYYEQYF
TRBD1,TRBV11-2,-,TRBJ1-5,TGTGCCAGCAGCCCCGGGACAGGGCGCAATCAGCCCCAGCATTTT,CASSPGTGRNQPQHF
-,TRBV27,-,TRBJ2-3,TGTGCCAGCAGTTTCCTCGCGGGAAACACAGATACGCAGTATTTT,CASSFLAGNTDTQYF
TRBD1,TRBV27,-,TRBJ2-7,TGTGCCAGCAGTTTAGGGCGTGGACAGGGCTTCTACGAGCAGTACTTC,CASSLGRGQGFYEQYF
TRBD2,TRBV5-1,-,TRBJ2-3,TGCGCCAGCAGCTGGGGACTAGCGGGAGGGCCGGTCGGGGATACGCAGTATTTT,CASSWGLAGGPVGDTQYF